This T cell receptor (beta chain) appears in the sequencing data of a study of blood T cell repertoires in COVID-19. As for the study in general: Researchers got acute and convalescent COVID-19 samples from the United States, Italy and Spain. T cells, B-cell-depleted T cells, or PBMCs supplied cDNA or gDNA.

Authors' data handling: Amplification with reference gene primers provided the estimates of nucleated cell counts. Clones were sequenced by immunoSEQ multiplex PCR, and TCRdb holds only the in-frame ones, with some missing. V, J and clone size are those of that table, while D and trimming were read from the DNA. The data show about 220,000 clones, with around 75% seen just once and roughly 4.9% held by the top ten. There are 16 residues in the CDR3. Germline V gene lookup returns CDR1 SGHRS and CDR2 YFSETQ. V shed 1 base and J shed 4 bases, with 12 bases lying between them. The J gene is TRBJ2-6, the V gene TRBV5-1; weak D call: TRBD2 (6 bases). The sequence was obtained from a human donor in a cohort sampled during active COVID-19. Sequencing used peripheral blood. This CDR3 is CASSLQEGTGANVLTF. CDR3 bases: TGCGCCAGCAGCTTGCAGGAGGGAACCGGGGCCAACGTCCTGACTTTC. The full variable domain, rest sourced from reference TRBV5-1 and TRBJ2-6, is KAGVTQTPRYLIKTRGQQVTLSCSPISGHRSVSWYQQTPGQGLQFLFEYFSETQRNKGNFPGRFSGRQFSNSRSEMNVSTLELGDSALYLCASSLQEGTGANVLTFGAGSRLTVL.